The 28 T cell receptor beta chains presented below share a single source sample, sequenced in a study of blood T cells in healthy people across ages (dated by TCRdb to the mid-2010s). The library was produced with 5' RACE. This sample was sequenced with an Illumina HiSeq 2500. A second PCR of 7 to 11 cycles was performed with a sample-barcoded 5' primer and a J-beta primer mix. TCRdb applied fastp at Q25 and MiXCR to the public reads, then kept only in-frame beta chains. CDR3 protein sequences are deduplicated, and each keeps its most common genes and DNA. In this sample the table shows about 1.5 million distinct CDR3 sequences, approximately 42% of which occur a single time. Roughly 3.7% of the sample is held by the ten biggest clonotypes. Sequencing input: blood. These receptors originate from a woman between 18 and 30 years old in good health.

This clonotype appeared a few times. The genes are TRBV5-1 and TRBJ2-4, with D tentatively TRBD2 (6 bases). V lost 4 bases and J 8 bases, leaving 13 bases between the germline ends. Germline V gene sequence: CDR1 SGHRS, CDR2 YFSETQ. The CDR3 consists of 13 residues. CDR3 region: CASSRGLGDIQYF. The CDR3 region has the DNA TGCGCCAGCAGCAGGGGACTTGGGGACATTCAGTACTTC.

This sequence joins TRBV7-2 and TRBJ1-1; 7 bases fit TRBD1. Per the germline V gene, CDR1 is SGHTA and CDR2 is FQGNSA. The CDR3 length is 14 residues. The V and J ends lost 5 bases and 5 bases, in that order; junction bases with no gene match: 8. The DNA for the CDR3 is TGTGCCAGCAGCAGGGCAGGGGGTATAACTGAAGCTTTCTTT. This codes for CASSRAGGITEAFF.

This clonotype was seen only a few times. The V and J genes are TRBV20-1 and TRBJ2-1; 9 positions match TRBD2. CDR1 and CDR2 from the germline V gene are DFQATT and SNEGSKA (reference sequence). This CDR3 has 15 residues. Losses at the gene ends were 3 bases for V and 4 bases for J; bases not matched to a gene: 7. The CDR3 is CSARGSGREYNEQFF. CDR3 DNA: TGCAGTGCTAGGGGTAGCGGGAGAGAGTACAATGAGCAGTTCTTC.

This clonotype showed up just a few times. The chain uses TRBV7-6 and TRBJ2-3, with TRBD2 matching over 8 bases. Germline assignment: CDR1 SGHVS and CDR2 FNYEAQ. The trim removed 4 bases at V and 0 bases at J, leaving 18 bases unmatched. There are 20 residues in the CDR3. CDR3 coding DNA: TGTGCCAGCAGCTCAAGGCGGGAGGCTAGCGGACTACCTAGCACAGATACGCAGTATTTT. This encodes CASSSRREASGLPSTDTQYF.

CDR3 nucleotide sequence: TGCAGGGTCGCCGGGGTCAGGGGATCGGATGAGCAGTACTTC. Residues: CRVAGVRGSDEQYF. The chain recombines TRBV29-1 with TRBJ2-5; D may be TRBD1 (6 bases). The germline CDR1 and CDR2 sequences are SQVTM and ANQGSEA. The CDR3 length is 14 residues. The full variable domain, its missing parts supplied by reference TRBV29-1 and TRBJ2-5, is SAVISQKPSRDICQRGTSLTIQCQVDSQVTMMFWYRQQPGQSLTLIATANQGSEATYESGFVIDKFPISRPNLTFSTLTVSNMSPEDSSIYLCRVAGVRGSDEQYFGPGTRLLVL.

The chain couples TRBV29-1 to TRBJ2-7; TRBD1 aligns across 9 bases. J gave up 3 bases and V 5 bases, and 5 bases lay outside the gene matches. CDR3 length equals 13 residues. Germline V gene lookup returns CDR1 SQVTM and CDR2 ANQGSEA. CDR3 residues: CSVTTGGSYEQYF. The CDR3 nucleotides read TGCAGCGTTACTACAGGGGGCAGCTACGAGCAGTACTTC.

The V gene is TRBV6-5, the J gene TRBJ1-1, with 8 bases that match TRBD1. The trim removed 7 bases at V and 3 bases at J, leaving 7 bases unmatched. This CDR3 spans 14 amino acids. Germline lookup yields CDR1 MNHEY and CDR2 SVGAGI. CDR3 region: CASNPGQAYTEAFF. The CDR3 DNA is TGTGCCAGCAATCCGGGACAGGCATACACTGAAGCTTTCTTT.

The chain carries TRBV4-1 and TRBJ2-3, with TRBD2 matching over 8 bases. The CDR3 length is 17 residues. Germline lookup yields CDR1 MGHRA and CDR2 YSYEKL. V lost 5 bases, J lost 3 bases, and 13 bases stayed unmatched. Written as DNA, the CDR3 is TGCGCCAGCAGCTTCCTCGGAGCGGGGGCGGGGACAGATACGCAGTATTTT. Protein sequence: CASSFLGAGAGTDTQYF.

This clonotype was counted between two and nine times. V usage is TRBV3-1 and J usage is TRBJ2-7; D is perhaps TRBD2 (6 bases). With 5 bases removed from V and 6 bases from J, the gap between germline ends came to 23 bases. Germline CDR1 LGHDT, CDR2 YNNKEL (reference sequence). CDR3 length: 16 residues. The CDR3: CASSFFSGLSPLEQYF. For the CDR3, the DNA is TGTGCCAGCAGCTTTTTCTCGGGACTGAGCCCTCTCGAGCAGTACTTC.

This chain connects TRBV12-3 or TRBV12-4 to TRBJ1-1, with D hard to call. This CDR3 has 15 residues. Trimming shortened V by 7 bases and J by 0 bases, and 15 bases separated the two germline ends. The DNA of the CDR3 is TGTGCCAGCAACCCCCGACTTACAATGAACACTGAAGCTTTCTTT. It yields the protein CASNPRLTMNTEAFF.

This clonotype appeared a few times. V usage is TRBV7-3 and J usage is TRBJ2-1; D ambiguous. The V end was cut by 11 bases, the J end by 4 bases, with 0 bases between. The germline V gene encodes CDR1 SGHTA and CDR2 FQGTGA. The CDR3 length is 8 residues. CDR3 bases: TGTGCCTACAATGAGCAGTTCTTC. It is translated as CAYNEQFF.

The genes are TRBV3-1 and TRBJ1-2, with a tentative D call TRBD1 (5 bases). Germline CDR1 LGHDT, CDR2 YNNKEL (reference sequence). CDR3 length: 17 residues. The V and J ends lost 4 bases and 2 bases respectively, with 20 bases between them. The CDR3 coding sequence is TGTGCCAGCAGCCCATGGGTAGAGACAGATCAGAACTATGGCTACACCTTC. It specifies CASSPWVETDQNYGYTF.

The V gene is TRBV4-1, the J gene TRBJ1-2; 7 nucleotides match TRBD1. The CDR3 is 15 amino acids. Per the germline V gene, CDR1 is MGHRA and CDR2 is YSYEKL. The J segment lost 6 bases and the V segment lost 2 bases, leaving 9 bases of the junction unmatched. CDR3 amino acids: CASSQPGQQINGYTF. The DNA of the CDR3 is TGCGCCAGCAGCCAACCGGGACAGCAAATTAATGGCTACACCTTC.

This chain links TRBV6-2 or TRBV6-3 with TRBJ2-1; TRBD2 agrees at 7 bases. Unmatched junction bases numbered 3, after V lost 1 base and J lost 9 bases. CDR1 and CDR2 from the germline V gene are MNHEY and SVGEGT. This CDR3 contains 13 residues. CDR3 DNA: TGTGCCAGCAGTTACTATGGGGAGGGTGAGCAGTTCTTC. This sequence encodes CASSYYGEGEQFF.

In its sample, this clonotype was seen many times. For the CDR3, the DNA is TGTGCCAGCAGTTTATCTCCCGGGATCCAGGGTGGCTACACCTTC. This sequence encodes CASSLSPGIQGGYTF. V usage is TRBV27 and J usage is TRBJ1-2; possibly TRBD1 for D (5 bases). Trimming removed 0 bases from V and 7 bases from J, with 15 bases in between. CDR1 is MNHEY and CDR2 is SMNVEV in the germline V gene (reference sequence). The CDR3 runs 15 residues.

This clonotype was counted between two and nine times. This chain connects TRBV21-1 to TRBJ2-7; the table's TRBD1 call for D was not verified on the DNA. TRBV21-1 represents a pseudogene. The CDR3 consists of 16 residues. This chain's CDR3 is CASSKRSGDRVYEQYF. The CDR3 nucleotides are TGTGCCAGCAGCAAGAGGAGCGGGGACAGGGTCTACGAGCAGTACTTC.

This clonotype was detected once. J is TRBJ1-4 and V is TRBV20-1, with D uncertain. V lost 3 bases and J 4 bases, leaving 3 bases between the germline ends. The CDR3 is 11 amino acids. The germline gives CDR1 DFQATT, CDR2 SNEGSKA (reference sequence). The CDR3 sequence is CSASSNEKLFF. The CDR3 DNA sequence: TGCAGTGCTAGCAGTAATGAAAAACTGTTTTTT.

This chain joins TRBV5-1 and TRBJ2-4; 7 bases fit TRBD1. The J call may be wrong; the DNA end is better matched by TRBJ2-7. Germline CDR1 SGHRS, CDR2 YFSETQ. The CDR3 is 14 amino acids. This chain's CDR3 is CASSNRQGKYEQYF. The CDR3, as DNA: TGCGCCAGCAGCAACCGACAGGGAAAATACGAGCAGTACTTC.

The CDR3 loop is CAISPGAGKSNTEAFF. CDR3 in DNA: TGTGCCATCAGTCCCGGGGCAGGGAAGTCGAACACTGAAGCTTTCTTT. This chain joins TRBV10-3 and TRBJ1-1, with D possibly TRBD1 on 5 matching bases. The CDR3 sequence is 16 residues long. Germline V gene data show CDR1 as ENHRY and CDR2 as SYGVKD. Trimming stripped 5 bases from V and 1 base from J, with 17 bases between.

The chain links TRBV7-2 to TRBJ2-7; D remains ambiguous. This CDR3 has 14 residues. CDR1 is SGHTA, CDR2 FQGNSA, per germline. The V end was cut by 8 bases, the J end by 0 bases, with 14 bases between. This CDR3 is CASRQKSDSYEQYF. The CDR3 nucleotides are TGTGCCAGCCGGCAAAAATCCGACTCCTACGAGCAGTACTTC.

This clonotype was counted a few times. The chain carries TRBV7-9 and TRBJ2-5; 8 nucleotides agree with TRBD1. V gave up 1 base and J gave up 4 bases; unmatched junction bases: 5. CDR3 length equals 15 residues. Per germline, CDR1 SEHNR and CDR2 FQNEAQ (reference sequence). CDR3 loop: CASSLVLGQGETQYF. CDR3 in DNA: TGTGCCAGCAGCTTAGTTCTTGGACAGGGAGAGACCCAGTACTTC. Variable domain in full (rest from reference TRBV7-9 and TRBJ2-5): DTGVSQNPRHKITKRGQNVTFRCDPISEHNRLYWYRQTLGQGPEFLTYFQNEAQLEKSRLLSDRFSAERPKGSFSTLEIQRTEQGDSAMYLCASSLVLGQGETQYFGPGTRLLVL.

The chain joins TRBV11-1 to TRBJ2-1, with 7 positions matching TRBD1. The CDR3 contains 15 residues. Germline loops: CDR1 SGHAT, CDR2 FQDESV (reference sequence). V trimming: 2 bases; J trimming: 3 bases; junction bases outside the gene matches: 4. CDR3 region: CASSLLDRDYNEQFF. Here the CDR3 DNA reads TGTGCCAGCAGCTTACTAGACAGGGACTACAATGAGCAGTTCTTC.

V usage is TRBV5-1 and J usage is TRBJ2-1; D unclear. The CDR3 spans 15 residues. The V gene's germline CDR1 is SGHRS and CDR2 YFSETQ. V was cut by 4 bases and J by 0 bases, with 11 bases left in between. The CDR3 reads CASSPAASSYNEQFF. CDR3 in DNA: TGCGCCAGCAGCCCGGCCGCCAGCTCCTACAATGAGCAGTTCTTC.

This clonotype appeared many times. The genes are TRBV6-5 and TRBJ2-1; D is undetermined. V dropped 0 bases and J dropped 6 bases, with 3 bases sitting between them. The CDR3 has 12 amino acids. Germline V CDR1 and CDR2: MNHEY, SVGAGI. The CDR3 protein is CASSYSANEQFF. The CDR3 DNA reads as TGTGCCAGCAGTTACTCGGCCAATGAGCAGTTCTTC.

This clonotype occurred a few times. The chain is built from TRBV4-1 and TRBJ2-7; D gene ambiguous. This CDR3 has 13 amino acids. Between the trimmed V and J ends, which lost 3 bases and 0 bases, there was a span of 6 bases. Germline-derived CDR1 and CDR2 are MGHRA and YSYEKL. CDR3: CASSHPGSYEQYF. The DNA for the CDR3 is TGCGCCAGCAGCCACCCCGGCTCCTACGAGCAGTACTTC.

The chain recombines TRBV9 with TRBJ2-3; D is ambiguous. Per germline, CDR1 SGDLS and CDR2 YYNGEE. This CDR3 comprises 16 residues. V was pared by 0 bases and J by 0 bases, with 11 bases between. Written as DNA, the CDR3 is TGTGCCAGCAGCGTAGTTGAGAGAACTAGCACAGATACGCAGTATTTT. The encoded protein is CASSVVERTSTDTQYF.

This rearrangement joins TRBV2 to TRBJ1-1; D not certain. Per germline, CDR1 SNHLY and CDR2 FYNNEI. This CDR3 region has 13 residues. Trimming pared 4 bases from V and 6 bases from J, leaving 12 bases between. The CDR3 region is CASSVWPGAEAFF. CDR3 nucleotides: TGTGCCAGCAGTGTGTGGCCCGGGGCTGAAGCTTTCTTT.

The CDR3 reads CSARDGRRGDGEQYF. CDR3 DNA sequence: TGCAGTGCTAGAGATGGTCGGCGGGGGGACGGTGAGCAGTACTTC. This sequence joins TRBV20-1 and TRBJ2-1; the match to TRBD2 covers 8 bases. The J call may be mistaken, given a closer DNA end match to TRBJ2-7. Germline V lookup: CDR1 DFQATT, CDR2 SNEGSKA (reference sequence). There are 15 residues in the CDR3.